This note documents a single T cell receptor beta chain sequence. This clone was seen just once. Its antigen is currently not known. No base quality values were provided; no much bigger clone lies one nucleotide off. The immunoSEQ Assay, a bias-controlled multiplex PCR, was used to amplify TCRbeta CDR3 regions from genomic DNA. Concerning the study's data processing: The number of nucleated cells in each sample was estimated by amplification of reference gene primers within the assay. To quantify the absolute abundance of each unique TCRbeta CDR3 rearrangement, sequence reads were collapsed and filtered. Productive Simpson clonality was computed per sample as the square root of Simpson's diversity index over productive rearrangements. Not all clones reach the TCRdb copy of this immuneACCESS table, which keeps in-frame sequences only. Checked studies attribute under half of the gap to unresolved V genes and leave the rest unexplained. V, J and clone size derive from that table, while D and trimming were established from the DNA sequence. The sample contains some 250,000 clones, 70% to 90% of them found a single time. The ten largest clones add up to 0.9% to 1% of the sample.

Samples from volunteer blood donors who had recovered from COVID-19 were contributed by a second Seattle source. Whole blood was collected in K2EDTA tubes by collaborating institutions according to the institutions' own protocols. For TCRbeta analysis, collaborators shipped samples in one of three forms: frozen whole blood, isolated PBMCs, or DNA extracted from either of those sample types. This sample was included in a study of blood T cell repertoires in COVID-19 (dated by TCRdb to the early 2020s). Some background on the complete study: Samples from collaborators originated in the United States, Italy and Spain and spanned both the acute and convalescent phases of COVID-19. The prospective study material was composed of cDNA or gDNA derived from T cells, B-cell-depleted T cells, or PBMCs. Subjects who had been exposed to COVID-19, were actively infected with it, or had recovered from it provided the deeply sampled blood TCRbeta repertoires that made up the dataset. The repertoires were made available in a free public database intended to serve as a resource for research on the immune response to SARS-CoV-2. Samples were obtained from the ongoing ImmuneRACE study (first 160 participants) and from 950 to 1,500 subjects provided by 6 global collaborators. The sample metadata nearly always contained a de-identified subject ID, COVID-19 status, age in years and sex. Where available, HLA class I and class II types were taken from metadata supplied by the sample provider and were not determined by assay-based typing.

Here is what the overall study found, with its caveats: Clinical and demographic metadata were provided uncurated, with the amount varying by source and participant.

The sequence came from a woman aged 40 to 50 who had recovered from COVID-19. The sample taken for sequencing was peripheral blood.

The nucleotide sequence reads TGTGCCAGCAGACAGCAGGGGAACACTGAAGCTTTCTTT. Translated, this is CASRQQGNTEAFF. The V gene is TRBV13 and the J gene is TRBJ1-1; the D gene is perhaps TRBD1, on 5 matching bases. V lost 6 bases and J lost 1 base; the stretch between them is 9 bases long. From the cysteine up to the phenylalanine, the CDR3 has a length of 13 residues. The only DNA kept is the CDR3, 39 bases in frame from the first base. From the germline V gene (reference sequence), CDR1 is PRHDT and CDR2 is FYEKMQ.